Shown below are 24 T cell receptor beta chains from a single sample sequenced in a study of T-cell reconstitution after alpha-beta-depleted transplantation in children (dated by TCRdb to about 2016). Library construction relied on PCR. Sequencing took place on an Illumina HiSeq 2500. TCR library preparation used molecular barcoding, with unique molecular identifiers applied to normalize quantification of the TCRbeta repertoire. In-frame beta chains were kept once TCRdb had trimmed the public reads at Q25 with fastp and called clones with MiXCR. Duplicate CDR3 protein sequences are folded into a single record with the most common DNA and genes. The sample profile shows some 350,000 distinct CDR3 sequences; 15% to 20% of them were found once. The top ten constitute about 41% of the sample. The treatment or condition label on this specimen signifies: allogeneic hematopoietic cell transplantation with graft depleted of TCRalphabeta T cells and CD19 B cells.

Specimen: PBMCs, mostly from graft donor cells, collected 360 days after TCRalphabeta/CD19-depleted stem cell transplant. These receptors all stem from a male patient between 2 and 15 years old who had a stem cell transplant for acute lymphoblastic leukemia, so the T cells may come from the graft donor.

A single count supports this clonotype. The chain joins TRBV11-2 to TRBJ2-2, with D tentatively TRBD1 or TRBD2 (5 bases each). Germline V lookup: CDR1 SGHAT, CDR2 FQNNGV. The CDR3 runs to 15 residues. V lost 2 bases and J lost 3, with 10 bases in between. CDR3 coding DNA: TGTGCCAGCAGCTTAAGTCGGGGCGACACCGGGGAGCTGTTTTTT. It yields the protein CASSLSRGDTGELFF.

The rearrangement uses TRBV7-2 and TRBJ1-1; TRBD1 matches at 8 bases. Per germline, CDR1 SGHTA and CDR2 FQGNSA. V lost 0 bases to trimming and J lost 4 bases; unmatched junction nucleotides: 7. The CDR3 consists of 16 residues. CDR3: CASSLASWTGITEAFF. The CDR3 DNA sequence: TGTGCCAGCAGCTTAGCTTCCTGGACAGGGATCACTGAAGCTTTCTTT.

CDR3 loop: CASSYSATGELFF. CDR3 coding DNA: TGTGCCAGCAGTTACTCCGCCACCGGGGAGCTGTTTTTT. The V gene is TRBV6-2 or TRBV6-3, the J gene TRBJ2-2; D call uncertain. The germline gives CDR1 MNHEY, CDR2 SVGEGT. The V gene lost 0 bases and the J gene lost 4 bases, with 3 bases spanning the gap. CDR3 size: 13 residues.

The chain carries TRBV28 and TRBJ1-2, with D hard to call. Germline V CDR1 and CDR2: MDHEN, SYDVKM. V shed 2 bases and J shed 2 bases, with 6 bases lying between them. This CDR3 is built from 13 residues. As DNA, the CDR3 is TGTGCCAGCAGTTTACACCTAAACTATGGCTACACCTTC. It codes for CASSLHLNYGYTF.

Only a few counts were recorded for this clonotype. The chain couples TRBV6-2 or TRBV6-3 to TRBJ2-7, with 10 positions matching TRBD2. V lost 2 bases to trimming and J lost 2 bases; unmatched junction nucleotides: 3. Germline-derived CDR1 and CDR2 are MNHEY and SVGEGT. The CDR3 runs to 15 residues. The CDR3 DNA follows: TGTGCCAGCAGTTACGGGGGACTAGCGACCTACGAGCAGTACTTC. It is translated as CASSYGGLATYEQYF.

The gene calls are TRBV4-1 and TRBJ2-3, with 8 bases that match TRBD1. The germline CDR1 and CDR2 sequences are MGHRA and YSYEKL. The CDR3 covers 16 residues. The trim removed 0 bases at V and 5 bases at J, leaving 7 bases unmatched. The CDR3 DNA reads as TGCGCCAGCAGCCAAGAGAGACAGGGGTTTAGAGATACGCAGTATTTT. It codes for CASSQERQGFRDTQYF.

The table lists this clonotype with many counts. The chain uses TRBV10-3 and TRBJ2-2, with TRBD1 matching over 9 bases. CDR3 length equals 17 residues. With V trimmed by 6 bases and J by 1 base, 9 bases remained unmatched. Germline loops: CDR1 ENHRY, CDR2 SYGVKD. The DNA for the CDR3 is TGTGCCATCAGCCCGGGACAGGGACCGAAGAACACCGGGGAGCTGTTTTTT. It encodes CAISPGQGPKNTGELFF.

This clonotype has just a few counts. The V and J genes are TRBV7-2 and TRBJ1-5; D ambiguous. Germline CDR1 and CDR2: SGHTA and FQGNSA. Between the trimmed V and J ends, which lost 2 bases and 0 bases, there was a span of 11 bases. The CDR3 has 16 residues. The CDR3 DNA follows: TGTGCCAGCAGCTTACCCGGTACCGGTAGCAATCAGCCCCAGCATTTT. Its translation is CASSLPGTGSNQPQHF.

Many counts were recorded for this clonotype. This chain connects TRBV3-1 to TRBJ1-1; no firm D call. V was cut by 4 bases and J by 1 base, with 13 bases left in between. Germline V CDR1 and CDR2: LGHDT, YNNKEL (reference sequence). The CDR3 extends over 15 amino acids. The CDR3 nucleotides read TGTGCCAGCAGCCGAAGCCAGCCACCGAACACTGAAGCTTTCTTT. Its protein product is CASSRSQPPNTEAFF.

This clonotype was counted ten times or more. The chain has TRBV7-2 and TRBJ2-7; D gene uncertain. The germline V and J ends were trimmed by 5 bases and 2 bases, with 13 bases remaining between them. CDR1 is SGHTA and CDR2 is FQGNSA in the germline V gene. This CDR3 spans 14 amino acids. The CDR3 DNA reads TGTGCCAGCAGCCCCGATCCCCTGACCTACGAGCAGTACTTC. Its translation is CASSPDPLTYEQYF. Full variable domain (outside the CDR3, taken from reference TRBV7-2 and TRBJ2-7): GAGVSQSPSNKVTEKGKDVELRCDPISGHTALYWYRQSLGQGLEFLIYFQGNSAPDKSGLPSDRFSAERTGGSVSTLTIQRTQQEDSAVYLCASSPDPLTYEQYFGPGTRLTVT.

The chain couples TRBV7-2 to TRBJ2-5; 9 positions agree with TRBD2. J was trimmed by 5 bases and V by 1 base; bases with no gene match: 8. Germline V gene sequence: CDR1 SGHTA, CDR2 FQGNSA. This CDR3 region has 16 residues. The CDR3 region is CASSLGPRGGQETQYF. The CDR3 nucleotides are TGTGCCAGCAGCTTAGGGCCGCGGGGGGGACAGGAGACCCAGTACTTC.

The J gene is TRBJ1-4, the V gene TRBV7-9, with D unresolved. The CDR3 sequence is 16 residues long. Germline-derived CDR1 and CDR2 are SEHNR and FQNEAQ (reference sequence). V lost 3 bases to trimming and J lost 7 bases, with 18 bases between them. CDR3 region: CASSFPVEGFGEKLFF. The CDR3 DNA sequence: TGTGCCAGCAGCTTCCCAGTTGAAGGCTTCGGTGAAAAACTGTTTTTT.

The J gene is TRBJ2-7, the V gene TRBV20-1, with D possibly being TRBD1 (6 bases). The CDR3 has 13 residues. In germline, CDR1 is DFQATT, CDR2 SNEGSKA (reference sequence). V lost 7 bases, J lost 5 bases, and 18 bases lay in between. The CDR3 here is CSVGLYRANEQYF. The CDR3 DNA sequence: TGCAGTGTTGGGTTATACAGGGCAAACGAGCAGTACTTC.

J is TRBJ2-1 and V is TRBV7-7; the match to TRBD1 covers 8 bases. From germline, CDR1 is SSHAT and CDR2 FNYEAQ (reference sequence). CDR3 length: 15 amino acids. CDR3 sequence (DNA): TGTGCTCGCAGCCCGGGGACAGGATGGGCAAATGAGCAGTTCTTC. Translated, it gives CARSPGTGWANEQFF.

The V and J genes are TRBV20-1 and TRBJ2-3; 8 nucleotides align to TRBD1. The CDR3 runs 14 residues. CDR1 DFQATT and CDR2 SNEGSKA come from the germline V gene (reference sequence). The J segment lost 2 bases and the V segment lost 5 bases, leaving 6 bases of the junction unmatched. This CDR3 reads CSARSDRDTDTQYF. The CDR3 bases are TGCAGTGCTCGGTCGGACAGGGACACAGATACGCAGTATTTT.

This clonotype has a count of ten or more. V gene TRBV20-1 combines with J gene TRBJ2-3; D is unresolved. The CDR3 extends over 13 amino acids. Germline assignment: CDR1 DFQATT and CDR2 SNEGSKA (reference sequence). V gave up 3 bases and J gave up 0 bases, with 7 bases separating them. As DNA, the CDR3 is TGCAGTGCTAGTCTCAGGAGCACAGATACGCAGTATTTT. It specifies CSASLRSTDTQYF.

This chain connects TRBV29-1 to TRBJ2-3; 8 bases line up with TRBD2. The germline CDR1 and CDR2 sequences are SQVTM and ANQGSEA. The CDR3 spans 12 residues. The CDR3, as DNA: TGCACCGTAGCGGGAAGCACAGATACGCAGTATTTT. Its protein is CTVAGSTDTQYF.

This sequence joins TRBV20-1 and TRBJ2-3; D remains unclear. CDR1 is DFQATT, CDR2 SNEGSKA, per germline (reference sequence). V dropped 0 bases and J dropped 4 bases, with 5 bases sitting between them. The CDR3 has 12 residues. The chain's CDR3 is CSARERADTQYF. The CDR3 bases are TGCAGTGCTAGAGAAAGGGCAGATACGCAGTATTTT.

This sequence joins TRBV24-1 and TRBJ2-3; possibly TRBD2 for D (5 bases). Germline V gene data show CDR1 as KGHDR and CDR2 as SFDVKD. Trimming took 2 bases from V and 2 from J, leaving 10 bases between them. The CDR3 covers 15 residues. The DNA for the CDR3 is TGTGCCACCAGTGATTCCAGCGGATTCACAGATACGCAGTATTTT. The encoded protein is CATSDSSGFTDTQYF.

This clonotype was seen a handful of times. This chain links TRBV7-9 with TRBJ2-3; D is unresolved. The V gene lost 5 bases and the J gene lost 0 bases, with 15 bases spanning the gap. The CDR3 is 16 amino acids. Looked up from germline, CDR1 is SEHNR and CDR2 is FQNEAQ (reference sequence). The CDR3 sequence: CASSLTEDPSTDTQYF. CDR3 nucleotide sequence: TGTGCCAGCAGCCTCACAGAGGACCCTAGCACAGATACGCAGTATTTT.

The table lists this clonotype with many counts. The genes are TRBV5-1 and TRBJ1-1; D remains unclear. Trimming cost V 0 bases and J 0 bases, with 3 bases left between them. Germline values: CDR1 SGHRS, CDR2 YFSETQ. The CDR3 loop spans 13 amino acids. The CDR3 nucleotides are TGCGCCAGCAGCTTGGACTTGAACACTGAAGCTTTCTTT. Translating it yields CASSLDLNTEAFF. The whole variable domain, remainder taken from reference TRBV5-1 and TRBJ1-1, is KAGVTQTPRYLIKTRGQQVTLSCSPISGHRSVSWYQQTPGQGLQFLFEYFSETQRNKGNFPGRFSGRQFSNSRSEMNVSTLELGDSALYLCASSLDLNTEAFFGQGTRLTVV.

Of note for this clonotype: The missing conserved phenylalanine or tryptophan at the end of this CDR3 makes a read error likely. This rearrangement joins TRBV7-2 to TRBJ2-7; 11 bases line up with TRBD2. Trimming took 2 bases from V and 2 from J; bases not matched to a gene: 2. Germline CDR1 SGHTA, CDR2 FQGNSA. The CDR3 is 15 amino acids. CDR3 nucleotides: TGTGCCAGCAGCTTACGACTAGCGGGGACCTACGAGCAGTACTCC. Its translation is CASSLRLAGTYEQYS.

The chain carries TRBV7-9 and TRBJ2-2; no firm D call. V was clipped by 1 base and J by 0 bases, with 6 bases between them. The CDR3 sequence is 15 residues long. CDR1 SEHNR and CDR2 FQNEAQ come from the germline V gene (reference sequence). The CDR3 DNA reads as TGTGCCAGCAGCTTAGAATGGCCGAACACCGGGGAGCTGTTTTTT. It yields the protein CASSLEWPNTGELFF. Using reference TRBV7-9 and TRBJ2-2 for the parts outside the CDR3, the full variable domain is DTGVSQNPRHKITKRGQNVTFRCDPISEHNRLYWYRQTLGQGPEFLTYFQNEAQLEKSRLLSDRFSAERPKGSFSTLEIQRTEQGDSAMYLCASSLEWPNTGELFFGEGSRLTVL.

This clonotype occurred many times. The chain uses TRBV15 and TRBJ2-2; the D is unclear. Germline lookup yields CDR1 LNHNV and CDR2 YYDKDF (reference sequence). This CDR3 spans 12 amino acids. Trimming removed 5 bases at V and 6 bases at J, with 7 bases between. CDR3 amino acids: CATSALSGELFF. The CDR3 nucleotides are TGTGCCACCAGCGCATTGTCCGGGGAGCTGTTTTTT.